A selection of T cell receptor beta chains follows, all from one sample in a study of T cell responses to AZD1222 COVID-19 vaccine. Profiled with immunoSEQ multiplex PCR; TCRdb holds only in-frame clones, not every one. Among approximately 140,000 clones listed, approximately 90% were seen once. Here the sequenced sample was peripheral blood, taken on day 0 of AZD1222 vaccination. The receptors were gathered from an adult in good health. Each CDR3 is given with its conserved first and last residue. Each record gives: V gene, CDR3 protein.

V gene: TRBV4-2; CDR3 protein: CASSQGKRDVNEQFF
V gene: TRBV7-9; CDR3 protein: CASSFSATGEKLFF
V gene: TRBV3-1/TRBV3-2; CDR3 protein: CASSRGLKDTEAFF
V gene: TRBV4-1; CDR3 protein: CASSRKGGGELFF
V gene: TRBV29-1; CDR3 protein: CSVERAFEQFF
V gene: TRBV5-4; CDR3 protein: CASSPGTSDEQFF
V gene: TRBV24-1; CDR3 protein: CATSDLIGRAPNQPQHF
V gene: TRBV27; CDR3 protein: CASCEWGTDTQYF
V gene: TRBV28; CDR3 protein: CASSTTRGVIPYEQYF
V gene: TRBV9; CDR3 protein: CASSVRGELSQPQHF
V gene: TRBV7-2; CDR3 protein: CASSYSGGKNIQYF
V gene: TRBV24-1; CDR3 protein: CATSDRRDPNNEQFF
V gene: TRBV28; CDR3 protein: CASSDPDRAEAFF
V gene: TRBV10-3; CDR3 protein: CAIGGEAQPQHF
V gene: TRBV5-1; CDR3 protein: CASSLDGRLDPYNEQFF
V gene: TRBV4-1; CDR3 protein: CASSQGLGYEQYF
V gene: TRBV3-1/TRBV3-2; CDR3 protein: CASSPPANYGYTF
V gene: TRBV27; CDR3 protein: CASSSTRLRSEQYF
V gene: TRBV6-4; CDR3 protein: CASSDSGGNEQFF
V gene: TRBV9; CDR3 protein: CASSVPPGNTIYF
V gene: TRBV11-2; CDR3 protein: CASSLASQLSTEAFF
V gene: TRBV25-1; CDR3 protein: CASSPGGDTQYF
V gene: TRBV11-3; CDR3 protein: CASSLVQGNEKLFF
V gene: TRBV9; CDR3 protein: CASSVEPASTEAFF
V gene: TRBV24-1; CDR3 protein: CATSARTGSYLGEQFF
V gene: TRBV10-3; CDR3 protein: CAISGFGTREDNEQFF
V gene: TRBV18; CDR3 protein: CASSPLPAGPGEQYF
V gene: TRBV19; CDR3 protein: CASSPTGTAYSGANVLTF
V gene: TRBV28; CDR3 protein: CASVRDGLNTEAFF
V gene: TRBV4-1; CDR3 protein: CASSQDVVSNYEQYF
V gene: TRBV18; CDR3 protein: CASSPQTENYGYTF
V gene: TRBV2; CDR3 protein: CASRAFGDEQYF
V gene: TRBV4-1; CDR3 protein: CASSHRDSEAFF
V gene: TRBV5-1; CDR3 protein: CASSLALGDTEAFF
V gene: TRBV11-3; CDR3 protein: CASRRTSGEQYF
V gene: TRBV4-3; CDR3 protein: CASSQDPGNTEAFF
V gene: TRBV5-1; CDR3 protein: CASSYAGEPSTDTQYF
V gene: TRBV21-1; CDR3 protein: CASSLMGISSYNEQFF
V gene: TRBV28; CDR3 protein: CASSRGVSYEQYF
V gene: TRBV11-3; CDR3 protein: CASRSQGAGAEAFF
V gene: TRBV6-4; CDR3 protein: CASSDSGGTSCYTF
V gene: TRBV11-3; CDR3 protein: CASSLGQGRTGELFF
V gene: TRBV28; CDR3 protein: CASSFALEAFF
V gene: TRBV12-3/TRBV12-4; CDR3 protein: CASSSSLNQPQHF
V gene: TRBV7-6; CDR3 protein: CASSLGLAGSTDTQYF
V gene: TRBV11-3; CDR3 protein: CASSLRTDQPQHF
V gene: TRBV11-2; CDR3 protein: CATLQVRSTGELFF
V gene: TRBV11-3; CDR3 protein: CASSLGGGTSGSKTQYF
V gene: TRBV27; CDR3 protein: CASSGEAGAYEQYF
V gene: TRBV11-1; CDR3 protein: CASSLARIPGTEAFF
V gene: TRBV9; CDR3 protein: CASSGTGDSNYGYTF
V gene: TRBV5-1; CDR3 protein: CASSRGGPDRYGYTF
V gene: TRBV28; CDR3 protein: CASSSRGDATEAFF
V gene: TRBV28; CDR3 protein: CASSFGGGRYEQYF
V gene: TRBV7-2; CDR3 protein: CASSSQGTGANQPQHF
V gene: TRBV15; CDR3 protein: CATSRDVGEQFF
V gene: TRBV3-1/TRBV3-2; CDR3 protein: CASSQDRAETSGRAFNTGELFF
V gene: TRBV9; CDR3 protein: CASSVAAATNEKLFF
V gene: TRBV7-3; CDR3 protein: CASSSTAGQYGYTF